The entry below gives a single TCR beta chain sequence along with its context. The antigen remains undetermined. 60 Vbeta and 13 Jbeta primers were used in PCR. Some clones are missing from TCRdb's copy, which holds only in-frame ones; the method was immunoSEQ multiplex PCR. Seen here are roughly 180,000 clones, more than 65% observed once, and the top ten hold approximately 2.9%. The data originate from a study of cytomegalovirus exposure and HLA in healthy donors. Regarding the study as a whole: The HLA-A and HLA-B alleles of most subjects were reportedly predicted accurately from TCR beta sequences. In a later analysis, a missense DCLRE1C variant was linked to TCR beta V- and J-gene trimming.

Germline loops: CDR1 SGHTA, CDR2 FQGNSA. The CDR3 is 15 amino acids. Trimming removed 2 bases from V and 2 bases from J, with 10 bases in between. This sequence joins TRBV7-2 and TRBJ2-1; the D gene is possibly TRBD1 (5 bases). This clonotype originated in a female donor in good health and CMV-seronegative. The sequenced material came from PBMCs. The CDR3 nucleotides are TGTGCCAGCAGCTTATTCCAGGGCCCCTACAATGAGCAGTTCTTC. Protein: CASSLFQGPYNEQFF.